Below, 8 T cell receptor beta chains from the same sample are listed, as sequenced in a study of cytomegalovirus exposure and HLA in healthy donors listed by TCRdb under 2017. Libraries were built with the immunoSEQ multiplex PCR assay. For the multiplex PCR, a mixture combining 60 forward primers for TCR Vbeta segments and 13 reverse primers for TCR Jbeta segments was used. TCRdb holds this immuneACCESS table with in-frame rearrangements only. Some clones are missing; in checked studies, unresolved V genes explain under half, and the rest has no known cause. This sample is represented by around 120,000 clones; about 85% of them were singletons. Roughly 1.7% of the sample is in the top ten clones. Sequenced sample: PBMCs. Receptor source: a boy aged 10-17 years in good health and CMV-seronegative.

The rearrangement links TRBV5-1 to TRBJ2-2; D gene uncertain. Trimming shortened V by 3 bases and J by 4 bases, and 13 bases separated the two germline ends. Germline V CDR1 and CDR2: SGHRS, YFSETQ. The CDR3 contains 15 residues. The CDR3 bases are TGCGCCAGCAGCTCTTCTACAACGGGCACCGGGGAGCTGTTTTTT. This codes for CASSSSTTGTGELFF.

Remarks on this clone: At one end, the junction sequence differs from germline, possibly due to a read error. V is TRBV6-1 and J is TRBJ1-2; weak D call: TRBD1 (6 bases). CDR1 and CDR2 (germline): MNHNS, SASEGT. The CDR3 has 12 amino acids. The CDR3 loop is CASRLTTGGYPF. The CDR3 bases are TGTGCCAGCAGATTGACGACGGGGGGCTACCCCTTC.

The V call is TRBV9, the J call TRBJ1-4, with D tentatively TRBD1 (5 bases). Trimming removed 0 bases from V and 4 bases from J, with 10 bases in between. CDR3 length equals 15 residues. CDR1 is SGDLS, CDR2 YYNGEE, per germline. The CDR3 reads CASSVVQGSNEKLFF. In DNA form, the CDR3 reads TGTGCCAGCAGCGTAGTTCAGGGAAGTAATGAAAAACTGTTTTTT. The full variable domain, with the rest looked up from reference TRBV9 and TRBJ1-4, is DSGVTQTPKHLITATGQRVTLRCSPRSGDLSVYWYQQSLDQGLQFLIQYYNGEERAKGNILERFSAQQFPDLHSELNLSSLELGDSALYFCASSVVQGSNEKLFFGSGTQLSVL.

The chain joins TRBV11-3 to TRBJ2-5; perhaps TRBD1 as D (6 bases). The CDR3 contains 18 residues. Germline lookup yields CDR1 SGHNT and CDR2 YENEEA. V was trimmed by 5 bases and J by 2 bases, leaving 24 bases between them. In nucleotides, the CDR3 is TGTGCCAGCAGCCACGGTCGGGACACCACCTGGGGACAAGAGACCCAGTACTTC. It yields the protein CASSHGRDTTWGQETQYF. Looking up the rest from reference TRBV11-3 and TRBJ2-5 gives the full variable domain: EAGVVQSPRYKIIEKKQPVAFWCNPISGHNTLYWYLQNLGQGPELLIRYENEEAVDDSQLPKDRFSAERLKGVDSTLKIQPAELGDSAVYLCASSHGRDTTWGQETQYFGPGTRLLVL.

The chain is built from TRBV27 and TRBJ1-2; weak D call: TRBD1 (6 bases). Germline loops: CDR1 MNHEY, CDR2 SMNVEV (reference sequence). The CDR3 is made up of 15 amino acids. V was clipped by 0 bases and J by 6 bases, with 14 bases between them. The CDR3 DNA sequence: TGTGCCAGCAGTTTATCCCCCTTGACAGGACATGGCTACACCTTC. This encodes CASSLSPLTGHGYTF.

The chain employs TRBV4-1 and TRBJ2-5; D gene unclear. This CDR3 region has 13 residues. Trimming took off 0 bases at V and 4 bases at J, with 6 bases between the two ends. Germline lookup yields CDR1 MGHRA and CDR2 YSYEKL. The CDR3: CASSQDARETQYF. The CDR3 DNA follows: TGCGCCAGCAGCCAAGACGCGCGAGAGACCCAGTACTTC.

The rearrangement joins TRBV4-1 to TRBJ2-3, with 8 bases aligning to TRBD2. Trimming at V came to 4 bases and at J to 3 bases, leaving 6 bases not matched to a gene. Germline values: CDR1 MGHRA, CDR2 YSYEKL. The CDR3 sequence is 15 residues long. This chain's CDR3 is CASSLSGGGTDTQYF. The CDR3 DNA sequence: TGCGCCAGCAGCCTATCCGGCGGGGGGACAGATACGCAGTATTTT.

The CDR3 here is CASSLLPEEGYTF. CDR3 DNA: TGTGCCAGCAGCTTACTCCCCGAAGAGGGCTACACCTTC. This chain connects TRBV7-3 to TRBJ1-2; no clear D gene. Trimming removed 2 bases from V and 8 bases from J, with 12 bases in between. Germline V gene sequence: CDR1 SGHTA, CDR2 FQGTGA. There are 13 residues in the CDR3.